This TCR beta chain comes out of a study of T cell responses to AZD1222 COVID-19 vaccine (dated by TCRdb to the early 2020s). In the study overall: TCR sequencing was performed for about 250 trial participants, of whom some 200 were given two doses of AZD1222 and some 26 were given two doses of MenACWY control vaccine. Trial participants were enrolled by age into 18-55, 56-69 and 70-plus year subgroups, with approximately 160, 26 and 62 TCR-sequenced participants respectively. Overall study outcomes, separate from this receptor: Reportedly, almost half of the unique spike-specific TCRs recognized epitopes lying outside the regions that are mutated in the B.1.351 and B.1.1.7 variants. The 56-69-year group was small, and its depth increase did not reach significance, likely because of low power. Spike-specific TCR breadth and depth rose significantly after two AZD1222 doses compared with day 0 and with MenACWY recipients. Because no day 14 peak-response samples were available, the repertoires could be characterized only after the peak T cell response. Most participants were white British and females outnumbered males, and the authors suggested that clonal diversity may have been underestimated. Conclusions about previously exposed vaccinees are limited, since just a handful of AZD1222 recipients were seropositive for SARS-CoV-2 at baseline. Vaccine-associated CD4 TCRs spanned the whole spike protein, with dominant responses in regions 160-218 and 743-854.

Notes on this clone: The clone's antigen remains unknown. The input lacks base qualities; no much larger clone sits a single base away.

The intended sense of this specimen's time point label: about 28 days (+/-7) after the second vaccine dose. AZD1222 recipients with second doses at about 4 weeks or about 12 weeks were pooled, because spike-specific TCR depth and breadth did not differ between schedules. Vaccinee samples came from UK trials COV001 and COV002, including a single-blind randomized controlled phase 2/3 trial of AZD1222 (ChAdOx1 nCoV-19) in healthy adults. Trial participant PBMC samples were collected at day 0 and day 28 after the second dose for TCRbeta chain sequencing. The CDR3 regions of human TCRbeta chains were analyzed by immunosequencing. As for the original processing: Repertoire TCRs were checked for matches against a reference library of SARS-CoV-2-specific TCRs that had been generated using the MIRA antigen-specificity platform. Breadth was defined as the fraction of unique TCRs that were SARS-CoV-2-associated. Depth was defined as the fraction of total T cells that were SARS-CoV-2-associated. Using the MIRA data, every spike-specific TCR was mapped to the spike region that the TCR reacted to and assigned to either a CD4 or a CD8 class. Log10-transformed breadth and depth values were compared by one-way ANOVA with Sidak's multiple comparisons tests. Drawn from immuneACCESS, this table holds only the in-frame rearrangements with V and J called that TCRdb kept. Clones are partly lost; checked studies trace under half to an unresolved V gene and leave the rest unexplained. V and J calls and clone size are copied from that table; D and trimming were computed from the DNA. The sample has some 130,000 clones on record, approximately 92% of them singletons. The ten largest account for around 3.5% of the sample.

The germline V gene sets CDR1 to SQVTM and CDR2 to ANQGSEA. At the junction V is shortened by 4 bases and J by 6 bases, with 6 bases in between. The CDR3 starts with the cysteine, ends with the phenylalanine, and has 11 residues. Only CDR3 DNA is held: 33 bases, read in frame from base 1. Rearrangement joined TRBV29-1 to TRBJ2-2; the D gene is perhaps TRBD2, from 5 matching bases. The sample here was peripheral blood, taken 28 days after the second AZD1222 dose. The receptor was derived from an adult who received the AZD1222 COVID-19 vaccine. The nucleotide sequence is TGCAGCGTTGGAGGGTCCGGGGAGCTGTTTTTT. Protein translation: CSVGGSGELFF.